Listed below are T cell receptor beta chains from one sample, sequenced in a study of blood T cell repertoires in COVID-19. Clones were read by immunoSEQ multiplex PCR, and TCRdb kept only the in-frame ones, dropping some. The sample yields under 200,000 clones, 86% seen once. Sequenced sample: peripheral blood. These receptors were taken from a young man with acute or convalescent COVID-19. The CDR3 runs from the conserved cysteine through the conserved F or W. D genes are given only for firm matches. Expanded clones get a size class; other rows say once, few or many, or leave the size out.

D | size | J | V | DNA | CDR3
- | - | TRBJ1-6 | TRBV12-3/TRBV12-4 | TGTGCCAGCAGTCCTCGTACTACCTCACCCCTCCACTTT | CASSPRTTSPLHF
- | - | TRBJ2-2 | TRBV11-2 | TGTGCCAGCGGCTCAGGCCATCCGGGGACCGGGGAGCTGTTTTTT | CASGSGHPGTGELFF
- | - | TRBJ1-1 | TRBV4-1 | TGCGCCAGCAGCCCCTTCGGAGAGGCTGAAGCTTTCTTT | CASSPFGEAEAFF
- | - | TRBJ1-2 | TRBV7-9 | TGTGCCAGCAGCTTAGTGTCAGGGGTTAACTATGGCTACACCTTC | CASSLVSGVNYGYTF
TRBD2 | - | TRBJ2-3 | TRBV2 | TGTGCCAGCAGGCCACGACTAGCCACAGATACGCAGTATTTT | CASRPRLATDTQYF
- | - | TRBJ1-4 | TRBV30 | TGTGCCTGGAGGAAAGGGGCCCAGTCTCGCAGGGGACTGTTTTTT | CAWRKGAQSRRGLFF
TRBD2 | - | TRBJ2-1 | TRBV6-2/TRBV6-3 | TGTGCCAGCAGTAGAAGTAGCGGGGGGGTCTACAATGAGCAGTTCTTC | CASSRSSGGVYNEQFF
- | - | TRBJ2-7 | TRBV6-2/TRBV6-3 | TGTGCCAGCAGTTACAGGGGAAATTTGGACTACGAGCAGTACTTC | CASSYRGNLDYEQYF
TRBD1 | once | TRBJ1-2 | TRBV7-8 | TGTGCCAGCAGCTCTCGGTGGGGGGACAGGGGGTTAGGCTACACCTTC | CASSSRWGDRGLGYTF
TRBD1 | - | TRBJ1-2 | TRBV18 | TGTGCCAGCTCACCTGGACAGGGGGCGCGTGGCTACACCTTC | CASSPGQGARGYTF
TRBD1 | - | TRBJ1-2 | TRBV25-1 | TGTGCCAGCAACCCAGGACAGGGGTATGGCTACACCTTC | CASNPGQGYGYTF
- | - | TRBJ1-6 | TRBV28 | TGTGCCAGCAGACTTCTTGTCTCCTATAATTCACCCCTCCACTTT | CASRLLVSYNSPLHF
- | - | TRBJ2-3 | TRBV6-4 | TGTGCCAGCAGTGAAAGGGGGACAGATACGCAGTATTTT | CASSERGTDTQYF
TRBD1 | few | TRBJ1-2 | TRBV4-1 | TGCGCCAGCAGCCAGTCGACAGGGCCTTTCTATGGCTACACCTTC | CASSQSTGPFYGYTF
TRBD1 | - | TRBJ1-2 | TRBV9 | TGTGCCAGCAGCCAAGGGGGCCAGGGGTTGATCTATGGCTACACCTTC | CASSQGGQGLIYGYTF
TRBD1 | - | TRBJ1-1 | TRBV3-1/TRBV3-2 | TGTGCCAGCAGGGACCGACAGGGGGAATTGCGGAACACTGAAGCTTTCTTT | CASRDRQGELRNTEAFF
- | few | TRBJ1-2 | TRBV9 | TGTGCCAGCAGCGTAGGAGCCAGGGAACTTCAGGGTTCCACCTTC | CASSVGARELQGSTF
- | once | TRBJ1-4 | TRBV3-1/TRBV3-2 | TGTGCCAGCAGCCAAGGGGCCCAGAAATGGGAAAAACTGTTTTTT | CASSQGAQKWEKLFF
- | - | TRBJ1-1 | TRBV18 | TGTGCCAGCTCACCACGGACAAAGAACACTGAAGCTTTCTTT | CASSPRTKNTEAFF